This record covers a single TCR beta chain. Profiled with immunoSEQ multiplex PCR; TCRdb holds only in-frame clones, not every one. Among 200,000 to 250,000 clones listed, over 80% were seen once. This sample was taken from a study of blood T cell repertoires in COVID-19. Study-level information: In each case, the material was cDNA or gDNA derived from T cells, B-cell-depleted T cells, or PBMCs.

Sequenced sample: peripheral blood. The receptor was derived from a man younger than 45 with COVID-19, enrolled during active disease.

DNA of the CDR3: TGTGCCAGCAGTTTAATGGAGGCGGTAATTTCACCCCTCCACTTT. The encoded protein is CASSLMEAVISPLHF. The rearrangement uses TRBV28 and TRBJ1-6, with D hard to call. Deletions cut 2 bases from V and 9 bases from J, with 14 bases between. Per the germline V gene, CDR1 is MDHEN and CDR2 is SYDVKM. This CDR3 is 15 amino acids long. The full variable domain, with the rest looked up from reference TRBV28 and TRBJ1-6, is DVKVTQSSRYLVKRTGEKVFLECVQDMDHENMFWYRQDPGLGLRLIYFSYDVKMKEKGDIPEGYSVSREKKERFSLILESASTNQTSMYLCASSLMEAVISPLHFGNGTRLTVT.